This note documents a single T cell receptor (beta chain) sequence. Its target is unknown. Different DNA sequences within this sample yield the same CDR3. This PCR relied on a set of 60 Vbeta primers and 13 Jbeta primers. Original processing methods: In a later analysis, of 84 million or so unique beta chains, about 12 million appeared in at least two donors. Clones were read by immunoSEQ multiplex PCR, and TCRdb kept only the in-frame ones, dropping some. From that table come the V and J calls and clone size; the DNA was used to work out D and trimming. The sample records approximately 300,000 clones, 84% being singletons. The CDR3 spans 14 residues. The germline CDR1 and CDR2 sequences are LNHDA and SQIVND (reference sequence). Trimming shortened V by 3 bases and J by 3 bases, and 9 bases separated the two germline ends. The record originates from a study of cytomegalovirus exposure and HLA in healthy donors.

The study's findings and limits: The analysis excluded some indistinguishable V segments, including TRBV6-2 and TRBV6-3.

This TCR came from a woman aged 40 to 49 in good health and CMV-seropositive. Sequences were obtained from PBMCs. V is TRBV19 and J is TRBJ2-1, with D possibly TRBD2 on 6 matching bases. CDR3 coding DNA: TGTGCCAGTAGTATGGGCGGGGACTACAATGAGCAGTTCTTC. Residues: CASSMGGDYNEQFF.